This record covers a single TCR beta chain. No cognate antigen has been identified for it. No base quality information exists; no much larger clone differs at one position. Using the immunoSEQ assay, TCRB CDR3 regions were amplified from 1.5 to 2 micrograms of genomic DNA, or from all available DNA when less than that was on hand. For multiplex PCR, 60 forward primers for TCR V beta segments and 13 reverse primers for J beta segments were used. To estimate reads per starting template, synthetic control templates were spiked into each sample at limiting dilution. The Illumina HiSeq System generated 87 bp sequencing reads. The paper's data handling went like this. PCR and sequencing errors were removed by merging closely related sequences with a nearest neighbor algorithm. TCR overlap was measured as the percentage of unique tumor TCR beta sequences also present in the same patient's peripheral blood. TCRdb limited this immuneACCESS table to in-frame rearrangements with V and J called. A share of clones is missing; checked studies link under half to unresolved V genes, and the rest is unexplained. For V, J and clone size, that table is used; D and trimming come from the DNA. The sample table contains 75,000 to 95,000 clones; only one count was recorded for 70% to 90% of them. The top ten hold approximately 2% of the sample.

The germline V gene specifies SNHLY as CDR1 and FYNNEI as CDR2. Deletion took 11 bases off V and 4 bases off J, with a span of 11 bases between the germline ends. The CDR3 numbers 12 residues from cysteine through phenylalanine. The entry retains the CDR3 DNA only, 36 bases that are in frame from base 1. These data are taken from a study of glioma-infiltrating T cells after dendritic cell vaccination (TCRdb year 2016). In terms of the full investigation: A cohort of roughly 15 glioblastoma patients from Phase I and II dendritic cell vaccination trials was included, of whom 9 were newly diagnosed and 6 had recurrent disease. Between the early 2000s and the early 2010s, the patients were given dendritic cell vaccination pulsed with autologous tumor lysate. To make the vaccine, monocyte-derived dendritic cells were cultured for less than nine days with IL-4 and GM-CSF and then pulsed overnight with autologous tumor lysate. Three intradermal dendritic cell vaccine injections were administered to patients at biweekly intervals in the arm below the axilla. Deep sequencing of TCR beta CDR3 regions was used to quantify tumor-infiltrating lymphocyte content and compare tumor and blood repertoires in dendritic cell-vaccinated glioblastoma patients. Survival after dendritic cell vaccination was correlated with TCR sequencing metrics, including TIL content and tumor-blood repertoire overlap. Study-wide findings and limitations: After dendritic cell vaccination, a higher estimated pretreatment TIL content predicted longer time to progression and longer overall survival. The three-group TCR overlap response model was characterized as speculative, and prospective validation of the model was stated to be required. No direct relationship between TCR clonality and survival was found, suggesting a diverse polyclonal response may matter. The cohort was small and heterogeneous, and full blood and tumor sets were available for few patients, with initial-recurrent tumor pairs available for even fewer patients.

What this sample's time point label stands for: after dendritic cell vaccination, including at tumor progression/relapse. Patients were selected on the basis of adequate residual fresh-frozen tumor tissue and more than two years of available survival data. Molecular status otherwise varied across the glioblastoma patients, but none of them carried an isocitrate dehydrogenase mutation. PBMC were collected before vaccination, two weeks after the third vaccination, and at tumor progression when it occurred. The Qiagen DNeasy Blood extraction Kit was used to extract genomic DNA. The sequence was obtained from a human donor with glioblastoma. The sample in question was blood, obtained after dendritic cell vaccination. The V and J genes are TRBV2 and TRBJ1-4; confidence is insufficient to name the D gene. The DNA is TGTGCCGCTTGGGAGGATAATGAAAAACTGTTTTTT. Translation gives CAAWEDNEKLFF.